The present TCR beta chain was sequenced within a study of T cells in Graves' hyperthyroidism and ophthalmopathy. Amplification targeted TCR beta CDR3 regions from RNA transcripts. The HTBI primer set served for first-round RT-PCR of the TCR CDR3. TCRdb recomputed calls from the multiplex PCR reads with MiXCR, one row per CDR3 protein. The sample lists roughly 740,000 distinct CDR3 sequences, roughly 17% occurring once. The study defined stable Graves' hyperthyroidism as no ophthalmopathy progression within 18 months. Diagnosing involved the use of clinical symptoms, serum thyroxine and TRAb, thyroid ultrasound and orbital computed tomography. The sequence was obtained from a man aged 18 to 30 with Graves' hyperthyroidism. Sequenced sample: blood.

The DNA of the CDR3 is TGTGCCAGCAGCCCCCCTTGGGGACTAGCGGGAGTCAATGAGCAGTTCTTC. Translated, it gives CASSPPWGLAGVNEQFF. The chain couples TRBV14 to TRBJ2-1; 14 bases are shared with TRBD2. V lost 4 bases to trimming and J lost 6 bases; unmatched junction nucleotides: 8. The CDR3 length is 17 residues. Germline-derived CDR1 and CDR2 are SGHDN and FVKESK.